This T cell receptor (beta chain) is drawn from a study of blood T cell repertoires in COVID-19 (dated by TCRdb to 2020 to 2022). About the full investigation: The collaborator samples originated in the United States, Italy and Spain and spanned the acute and convalescent phases of COVID-19. The material from the prospective study consisted of cDNA or gDNA derived from T cells, B-cell-depleted T cells, or PBMCs. Deeply sampled blood TCRbeta repertoires from subjects exposed to, actively infected with, or recovered from COVID-19 were included in the dataset. The repertoires were released in a freely available public database meant as a resource for research on the immune response to SARS-CoV-2. Samples came from the ongoing ImmuneRACE study (first 160 participants) plus 1,254 subjects from 6 global collaborators. Sample metadata almost always included a de-identified subject ID, COVID-19 status, age in years and sex. Where available, HLA class I and class II types were taken from metadata supplied by the sample provider and were not determined by assay-based typing.

Whole blood was collected in K2EDTA tubes by collaborating institutions according to the institutions' own protocols. For TCRbeta analysis, collaborator samples were shipped as frozen whole blood, as isolated PBMCs, or as DNA extracted from either sample type. The CDR3 runs 16 residues from the cysteine to the phenylalanine. Only the CDR3 DNA stays, 48 bases, in frame from base 1. CDR1 and CDR2 are read off the germline V gene (reference sequence) as LGHDT and YNNKEL. The germline V end is reduced by 0 bases and the J end by 15 bases; junction bases left unmatched: 11. General study outcomes and caveats: How much clinical and demographic metadata was included differed by source and by participant, and the metadata was provided uncurated.

TCRbeta CDR3 regions were amplified from genomic DNA using the immunoSEQ Assay, a bias-controlled multiplex PCR. In the source study's methods: The number of nucleated cells in each sample was estimated from the amplification of reference gene primers within the assay. To quantify the absolute abundance of each unique TCRbeta CDR3 rearrangement, sequence reads were collapsed and filtered. Productive Simpson clonality was computed per sample as the square root of Simpson's diversity index over productive rearrangements. This immuneACCESS table, as held by TCRdb, lists in-frame sequences with V and J called but not all clones. Of the missing ones, under half trace to an unresolved V gene in checked studies; the others have no known cause. V, J and clone size are those of that table, while D and trimming were read from the DNA. The sample has 95,000 to 150,000 clones on record, around nine tenths of them singletons. The ten largest clones take up about 1% of the sample.

For this clone: Its antigen is still unknown. Base qualities are not provided; no much larger clone lies one nucleotide away.

Recombination joined TRBV3-1 (or the pseudogene TRBV3-2) with TRBJ2-1, with 13 bases aligning to TRBD2. Sequencing used peripheral blood. This receptor was obtained from a woman aged 45-65 years with active or convalescent COVID-19. The sequenced DNA: TGTGCCAGCAGCCAAGAGGTGGGACTAGCGGGAACGGGGGCGTTCTTC. Its coded protein is CASSQEVGLAGTGAFF.